These T cell receptor beta chains were read from a single sample in a study of low-dose radiotherapy and immunotherapy resistance in tumors. Each CDR3 protein is one row after TCRdb ran MiXCR on the reads. The table lists tens of thousands of distinct CDR3 sequences, around 32% of them singletons, with 8.5% to 14% in the top ten. Sample: PBMCs, taken before treatment. These receptor sequences come from a female donor with ovarian cancer. Each CDR3 is given with its conserved first and last residue. A D gene is named only where the DNA matches it firmly. The size of a clone is reported for some rows only, either as once, few or many, or as a class for expanded clones.

>TRBD1|TRBV7-9|TRBJ2-1|many
TGTGCCAGCAGCTTTGGGACAGGGGGGAGAAATGAGCAGTTCTTC
CASSFGTGGRNEQFF
>NA|TRBV24-1|TRBJ2-7|many
TGTGCCACTTCACGGGGCGGCTACGAGCAGTACTTC
CATSRGGYEQYF
>NA|TRBV28|TRBJ2-5|many
TGTGCCAGCAGCCTAACAGGGTTGGGGCAAGAGACCCAGTACTTC
CASSLTGLGQETQYF
>TRBD2|TRBV2|TRBJ2-1|NA
TGTGCCAGCAGTGCCAGCGGGAGGGCCCCTGGTCTTGAGCAGTTCTTC
CASSASGRAPGLEQFF
>NA|TRBV19|TRBJ1-5|NA
TGTGCCAGTAGTATCCCCCGAGTCGGTGCCCTAGTGCCCCAGCCCCAGCATTTT
CASSIPRVGALVPQPQHF
>NA|TRBV7-9|TRBJ2-1|many
TGTGCCAGCAGCTTAGCGGGGGCAGGGTCCTACAATGAGCAGTTCTTC
CASSLAGAGSYNEQFF
>NA|TRBV18|TRBJ2-7|NA
TGTGCCAGCTCACCAACCCGGGGGTCCAGCTCCTACGAGCAGTACTTC
CASSPTRGSSSYEQYF
>NA|TRBV11-1|TRBJ2-1|many
TGTGCCAGCAGCTCAAACGGGGCGGCTACCCCCGTACATGAGCAGTTCTTC
CASSSNGAATPVHEQFF
>NA|TRBV2|TRBJ2-5|NA
TGTGCCAGCACCGAGGGGGGAGGGGGCGCAGAGACCCAGTACTTC
CASTEGGGGAETQYF
>NA|TRBV28|TRBJ2-1|NA
TGTGCCGGCAGTCAATTTAGGGCCGACAATGAGCAGTTCTTC
CAGSQFRADNEQFF
>TRBD1|TRBV4-3|TRBJ1-2|many
TGCGCCAGCAGCCAAGATCAGGGGGGCCTTACCTATGGCTACACCTTC
CASSQDQGGLTYGYTF
>NA|TRBV29-1|TRBJ1-1|NA
TGCAGCGTCCGACAGGAAATAAACACTGAAGCTTTCTTT
CSVRQEINTEAFF
>NA|TRBV7-9|TRBJ2-5|NA
TGTGCCAGCAGCTCCCCAGGGGATCAAGAGACCCAGTACTTC
CASSSPGDQETQYF
>TRBD2|TRBV5-1|TRBJ2-7|NA
TGCGCCAGCAGCTTTTCTAGCGGGGCTAGCTCCTACGAGCAGTACTTC
CASSFSSGASSYEQYF
>NA|TRBV4-2|TRBJ2-1|few
TGTGCCAGCAGCCAAGATTACGGGGGGCTCGATGAGCAGTTCTTC
CASSQDYGGLDEQFF
>NA|TRBV10-3|TRBJ2-2|many
TGTGCCATCATGCAAGAAGGCGGGGAGCTGTTTTTT
CAIMQEGGELFF
>NA|TRBV29-1|TRBJ2-3|many
TGCAGCGGGAGCGGTAGCACAGATACGCAGTATTTT
CSGSGSTDTQYF
>NA|TRBV6-1|TRBJ1-1|many
TGTGCCAGCACCGAGGGGGGGGCAAACACTGAAGCTTTCTTT
CASTEGGANTEAFF
>NA|TRBV20-1|TRBJ1-5|many
TGCAGTGCTCGAGTTCCTAGGACCCTAGCCGATCAGCCCCAGCATTTT
CSARVPRTLADQPQHF
>NA|TRBV15|TRBJ2-7|many
TGTGCCACCAGCAGAGATCCCGAGGGCCCCTACGAGCAGTACTTC
CATSRDPEGPYEQYF
>TRBD1|TRBV3-1|TRBJ2-2|many
TGTGCCAGCAGCCGGGGACAGCAGAACACCGGGGAGCTGTTTTTT
CASSRGQQNTGELFF
>TRBD1|TRBV5-5|TRBJ2-1|NA
TGTGCCAGCAGCTCCGGGACAGGCGCTTACAATGAGCAGTTCTTC
CASSSGTGAYNEQFF
>NA|TRBV28|TRBJ2-5|NA
TGTGCCAGCAGTTTAACCGGGCGCGAGACCCAGTACTTC
CASSLTGRETQYF
>TRBD1|TRBV5-5|TRBJ1-5|many
TGTGCCAGCAGTCAGACACCGGGACAGAGGAATAGCAATCAGCCCCAGCATTTT
CASSQTPGQRNSNQPQHF
>NA|TRBV9|TRBJ2-5|few
TGTGCCAGCAGCGCGTCCGGGACTGGCCAAGAGACCCAGTACTTC
CASSASGTGQETQYF
>TRBD1|TRBV20-1|TRBJ1-5|few
TGCAGTGCTATAACGGGACAGGGACTCAATCAGCCCCAGCATTTT
CSAITGQGLNQPQHF
>NA|TRBV28|TRBJ2-7|NA
TGTGCCAGCAGTTTATTTAGAGGCACCCGTACGAAACACTCCTACGAGCAGTACTTC
CASSLFRGTRTKHSYEQYF
>TRBD2|TRBV5-4|TRBJ2-7|NA
TGTGCCAGCAGCTCACAGCGGGGGAGTGACGAGCAGTACTTC
CASSSQRGSDEQYF
>TRBD1|TRBV27|TRBJ2-7|many
TGTGCCAGCAGTTTAGCCCAGGACAGGGGGTATAATAAGCAGTACTTC
CASSLAQDRGYNKQYF
>NA|TRBV5-1|TRBJ2-7|NA
TGCGCCAGCAGCTTGACGGCCTCGGGCCACGAGCAGTACTTC
CASSLTASGHEQYF
>NA|TRBV6-1|TRBJ1-6|many
TGTGCCAGCAGTGAGGATCAATGGAGGGCCCCTTTTGGCTCACCCCTCCACTTT
CASSEDQWRAPFGSPLHF
>TRBD1|TRBV4-1|TRBJ2-1|many
TGCGCCAGCAGCCACCGCCGAGACAGGGGAAATTACAATGAGCAGTTCTTC
CASSHRRDRGNYNEQFF
>NA|TRBV29-1|TRBJ2-6|NA
TGCAGCGTCCGACGGCTTGGGGCCAACGTCCTGACTTTC
CSVRRLGANVLTF
>NA|TRBV2|TRBJ1-6|many
TGTGCCAGCAGGACCCCAGGGCGTTCACCCCTCCACTTT
CASRTPGRSPLHF
>TRBD2|TRBV9|TRBJ2-1|many
TGTGCCAGCAGCGTCAATAGCGGGAGGGGATACAATGAGCAGTTCTTC
CASSVNSGRGYNEQFF
>NA|TRBV11-2|TRBJ2-1|medium-sized
TGTGCCAGCAGCTTAGATTGGCTAGCAGTAAGCTCCTACAATGAGCAGTTCTTC
CASSLDWLAVSSYNEQFF
>TRBD1|TRBV11-2|TRBJ1-2|many
TGTGCCAGCAGCTTAGGGGTGTCGGGACAGGGATCGGACTATGGCTACACCTTC
CASSLGVSGQGSDYGYTF
>TRBD1|TRBV7-7|TRBJ2-1|NA
TGTGCTAGCAGCCCAGGACAGGGCGGAGTCAATGAGCAGTTCTTC
CASSPGQGGVNEQFF
>NA|TRBV19|TRBJ1-2|many
TGTGCCAGTAGTAGTTCAGGCGTCACCCAGAGAAGCATCTATGGCTACACCTTC
CASSSSGVTQRSIYGYTF
>NA|TRBV7-2|TRBJ1-3|many
TGTGCCAGCAGCTTAGCTATCTCTGGAAACACCATATATTTT
CASSLAISGNTIYF
>NA|TRBV5-1|TRBJ2-3|few
TGCGCCAGCAGCTCCCCTGGGGGTCCCAGCACAGATACGCAGTATTTT
CASSSPGGPSTDTQYF